Listed below are T cell receptor beta chains from one sample, sequenced in a study of blood T cell repertoires in COVID-19. Repertoires were generated with immunoSEQ multiplex PCR, while TCRdb's copy carries only in-frame clones and drops some. Here the sample spans about 230,000 clones, roughly 91% being singletons. The source material was PBMCs or T cells enriched from blood (not recorded which). The receptors shown here come from a woman aged 25 to 39 with acute COVID-19. CDR3s leave out the opening cysteine and the closing phenylalanine or tryptophan. Clone size is not always given. Where it is, it says once, few, many or a class for expanded clones.

CDR3 protein | J gene | clone size | V gene
ASSHTGMNTEAF | TRBJ1-1 | NA | TRBV3-1/TRBV3-2
ASSWGLGGTDTQY | TRBJ2-3 | NA | TRBV7-3
ATSRDSAGVGTEAF | TRBJ1-1 | NA | TRBV15
ATEGQKGYTEAF | TRBJ1-1 | NA | TRBV13
ASSFSGHSEQY | TRBJ2-7 | NA | TRBV7-2
ASSDGGYEQY | TRBJ2-7 | NA | TRBV2
ASSHRPGQSSNEQF | TRBJ2-1 | NA | TRBV14
ASSQDSGIYTDTQY | TRBJ2-3 | NA | TRBV14
ASSVDRVNTEAF | TRBJ1-1 | NA | TRBV9
ASSQEPRGGSYEQY | TRBJ2-7 | NA | TRBV4-3
ASSPWGGRQPQH | TRBJ1-5 | once | TRBV9
ASSRGTSTDTQY | TRBJ2-3 | once | TRBV3-1/TRBV3-2
ATRLTGVPLVSQH | TRBJ1-5 | NA | TRBV6-5
ASSRGPQETQY | TRBJ2-5 | NA | TRBV10-1
ASSNPPDRGRKSSNQPQH | TRBJ1-5 | NA | TRBV19
ASSLQINEKLF | TRBJ1-4 | NA | TRBV2
ASSQDGTGDEQY | TRBJ2-7 | NA | TRBV4-1
ASSLSMVRPGPTADYEQY | TRBJ2-7 | NA | TRBV27
ASRATWTGSPDTQY | TRBJ2-3 | NA | TRBV28
ASSQDQFNEKLF | TRBJ1-4 | NA | TRBV4-1
ASTKGQFYNSPLH | TRBJ1-6 | NA | TRBV5-8
ASSISGGDYNEQF | TRBJ2-1 | NA | TRBV19
ASSLANSGNTIY | TRBJ1-3 | NA | TRBV7-2
ASLGRGWNSPLH | TRBJ1-6 | once | TRBV6-5
ASSWLTGPYEQY | TRBJ2-7 | NA | TRBV11-2
ASSGQRGGDSPLH | TRBJ1-6 | NA | TRBV2
ASSPGTGAYSPLH | TRBJ1-6 | NA | TRBV16
ASRRQGSPTDTQY | TRBJ2-3 | few | TRBV2
ASSTLGQGENSYEQY | TRBJ2-7 | NA | TRBV7-9
ASSLGTNQETQY | TRBJ2-5 | NA | TRBV5-1
ASSIMGGLNTEAF | TRBJ1-1 | NA | TRBV19
ASSLDLAGGMETQY | TRBJ2-5 | NA | TRBV5-1
ASSQDSYRIEAF | TRBJ1-1 | NA | TRBV3-1/TRBV3-2
ASSLFGQQYEQY | TRBJ2-7 | NA | TRBV11-1
AWAGTGAYNEQF | TRBJ2-1 | NA | TRBV30
ASSQTLNRGPNTGELF | TRBJ2-2 | NA | TRBV5-1
ASSLDRGAYEQY | TRBJ2-7 | NA | TRBV5-1
ASSVALAGGTDTQY | TRBJ2-3 | once | TRBV9
ASSPRATPSATEAF | TRBJ1-1 | NA | TRBV18
ASGGGRGNQPQH | TRBJ1-5 | once | TRBV6-5
AWTLQRDTEQF | TRBJ2-1 | NA | TRBV30
ASRAGAHSPQH | TRBJ1-5 | NA | TRBV28
ASSHGTPNSGNTIY | TRBJ1-3 | NA | TRBV18
ASSDRDRGNYGYT | TRBJ1-2 | NA | TRBV10-2
ASSPRDSYGYT | TRBJ1-2 | NA | TRBV18